This T cell receptor beta chain is from a study of CD8 T cells in Susac syndrome. The length of the CDR3 is 16 residues. Germline lookup yields CDR1 MNHEY and CDR2 SMNVEV (reference sequence). V dropped 0 bases and J dropped 1; count of bases not matched to a gene: 4. Bulk CD8+ and CD4+ cells came from magnetic negative isolation; CD8+ TEMRA by FACS. With random hexamers, roughly 0.45 to 1 ug RNA was reverse transcribed. TCRdb processed the immunoSEQ multiplex PCR reads anew with MiXCR; each CDR3 protein has one entry. Seen here are about 280,000 distinct CDR3 sequences, approximately 85% observed once, and the top ten hold about 0.11%.

Sequencing was carried out using CD8+ T cells from PBMCs. This receptor was taken from a human donor with multiple sclerosis. The genes are TRBV27 and TRBJ2-5, with 8 bases that match TRBD2. The CDR3: CASSLSAGGPQETQYF. The DNA of the CDR3 is TGTGCCAGCAGTTTATCTGCGGGAGGTCCCCAAGAGACCCAGTACTTC.